A single sample is the source of the 30 T cell receptor beta chains below, sequenced in a study of T-cell memory formation after mild COVID-19. TCRdb called the 5' RACE reads again in MiXCR, with one record for every CDR3 protein. The table records around 200,000 distinct CDR3 sequences, over 20% of them present only once. The source material was PBMCs or a T cell subset sorted from them (not recorded which). The receptors here all came from an adult woman who had mild COVID-19 (a few samples of this study predate the infection). Cell type and time point are not known.

The chain links TRBV19 to TRBJ2-5, with 7 bases identical to TRBD2. The J segment lost 0 bases and the V segment lost 4 bases, leaving 2 bases of the junction unmatched. The germline gives CDR1 LNHDA, CDR2 SQIVND (reference sequence). This CDR3 comprises 14 residues. The chain's CDR3 is CASSRLADQETQYF. The CDR3 DNA is TGTGCCAGTAGTAGGCTAGCGGACCAAGAGACCCAGTACTTC.

This sequence joins TRBV11-2 and TRBJ2-7; possible D gene TRBD2, 5 bases. The germline V gene has CDR1 SGHAT and CDR2 FQNNGV. Trimming took 5 bases from V and 2 from J, leaving 10 bases between them. This CDR3 has 13 amino acids. The CDR3 DNA follows: TGTGCCAGCAGCCTGACCGGGGCCTACGAGCAGTACTTC. As protein: CASSLTGAYEQYF.

This sequence joins TRBV13 and TRBJ2-2, with 10 bases identical to TRBD1. The CDR3 is 14 residues long. With 8 bases clipped from V and 7 bases from J, the junction kept 7 bases outside the gene matches. From germline, CDR1 is PRHDT and CDR2 FYEKMQ (reference sequence). The CDR3 DNA follows: TGTGCCAGCGCGACAGGGGGCCTGGGCGGGGAGCTGTTTTTT. Translated: CASATGGLGGELFF.

V usage is TRBV14 and J usage is TRBJ2-1, with TRBD2 identical over 8 bases. Germline values: CDR1 SGHDN, CDR2 FVKESK. The CDR3 consists of 16 residues. The V segment lost 1 base and the J segment 5 bases; nucleotides outside the gene matches: 7. The CDR3 protein is CASSQARRREDNEQFF. CDR3 coding DNA: TGTGCCAGCAGCCAAGCCAGGCGGCGGGAGGACAATGAGCAGTTCTTC. Using reference TRBV14 and TRBJ2-1 for the parts outside the CDR3, the full variable domain is EAGVTQFPSHSVIEKGQTVTLRCDPISGHDNLYWYRRVMGKEIKFLLHFVKESKQDESGMPNNRFLAERTGGTYSTLKVQPAELEDSGVYFCASSQARRREDNEQFFGPGTRLTVL.

The J gene is TRBJ1-1, the V gene TRBV12-3 or TRBV12-4, with 7 bases that match TRBD1. Trimming at V came to 6 bases and at J to 4 bases, leaving 5 bases not matched to a gene. The CDR3 is 13 amino acids. In nucleotides, the CDR3 is TGTGCCAGCAGGGGGGACAGTGTCACTGAAGCTTTCTTT. Translating it yields CASRGDSVTEAFF.

J is TRBJ1-1 and V is TRBV5-1; 8 nucleotides agree with TRBD1. The CDR3 has 16 amino acids. The ends lost 4 bases at V and 1 base at J; junction bases unmatched: 9. Germline V CDR1 and CDR2: SGHRS, YFSETQ. The CDR3: CASSPGTGYANTEAFF. Written as DNA, the CDR3 is TGCGCCAGCAGCCCCGGGACAGGATATGCGAACACTGAAGCTTTCTTT.

V is TRBV24-1 and J is TRBJ2-2, with D possibly being TRBD1 (5 bases). V was clipped by 5 bases and J by 5 bases, with 14 bases between them. The CDR3 is made up of 15 amino acids. Germline lookup yields CDR1 KGHDR and CDR2 SFDVKD. CDR3 residues: CATSGTNLLTGELFF. CDR3 nucleotides: TGTGCCACCAGTGGGACAAACCTGCTTACCGGGGAGCTGTTTTTT.

The chain carries TRBV12-3 or TRBV12-4 and TRBJ2-3, with TRBD2 identical over 11 bases. The V gene end was trimmed by 6 bases and the J gene end by 3 bases; junction bases not matched to a gene: 8. The CDR3 spans 16 residues. The CDR3 DNA follows: TGTGCCAGCAGACCGAAGACTAGCGGGGTGACAGATACGCAGTATTTT. It codes for CASRPKTSGVTDTQYF.

J is TRBJ2-3 and V is TRBV24-1; D may correspond to TRBD1 or TRBD2 (5 bases each). Germline V gene data show CDR1 as KGHDR and CDR2 as SFDVKD. V was cut by 0 bases and J by 2 bases, with 11 bases left in between. CDR3 length equals 16 residues. The CDR3 nucleotides read TGTGCCACCAGTGATTTGCCAGGGACCTCCACAGATACGCAGTATTTT. It specifies CATSDLPGTSTDTQYF.

This chain uses TRBV28 with TRBJ2-1; 8 bases are shared with TRBD1. CDR3 length equals 15 residues. The V gene's germline CDR1 is MDHEN and CDR2 SYDVKM. The J segment lost 4 bases and the V segment lost 6 bases, leaving 8 bases of the junction unmatched. The CDR3 coding sequence is TGTGCCAGCAGGTCCTCCGGGACAGGTTACAATGAGCAGTTCTTC. Its translation: CASRSSGTGYNEQFF.

This clonotype was seen just once. V is TRBV6-5 and J is TRBJ1-2, with 9 bases matching TRBD1. V lost 7 bases, J lost 7 bases, and 13 bases stayed unmatched. Germline-derived CDR1 and CDR2 are MNHEY and SVGAGI. This CDR3 spans 15 amino acids. CDR3 amino acids: CASIKDPGTGSGYTF. The CDR3 DNA follows: TGTGCCAGCATCAAAGACCCCGGGACAGGGAGTGGCTACACCTTC.

This clonotype was detected a few times. The V call is TRBV5-5, the J call TRBJ2-1, with 7 bases aligning to TRBD2. This CDR3 is built from 14 residues. V shed 4 bases and J 12 bases; nucleotides not matched to a gene: 13. Germline V gene data show CDR1 as SGHKS and CDR2 as YYEKEE (reference sequence). Here the CDR3 reads CASSQDGRPAGQFF. The CDR3, as DNA: TGTGCCAGCAGCCAAGACGGGAGGCCCGCAGGGCAGTTCTTC.

The chain couples TRBV6-5 to TRBJ2-2; possibly TRBD1 for D (6 bases). Germline lookup yields CDR1 MNHEY and CDR2 SVGAGI. Trimming stripped 0 bases from V and 6 bases from J, with 8 bases between. The CDR3 sequence is 14 residues long. CDR3 in amino acids: CASSYSQGPGELFF. In DNA form, the CDR3 reads TGTGCCAGCAGTTACTCTCAGGGGCCCGGGGAGCTGTTTTTT.

The chain recombines TRBV15 with TRBJ2-1; the D call may be TRBD1 or TRBD2 (7 bases each). CDR1 and CDR2 from the germline V gene are LNHNV and YYDKDF (reference sequence). The V end lost 5 bases, the J end lost 4 bases, and 15 bases lay between the germline ends. This CDR3 region has 15 residues. The CDR3 region is CATSHRGGSYNEQFF. The CDR3 DNA follows: TGTGCCACCAGCCACAGGGGCGGGAGTTACAATGAGCAGTTCTTC.

V usage is TRBV7-8 and J usage is TRBJ1-1; 8 bases fit TRBD1. The CDR3 loop spans 14 amino acids. V lost 5 bases, J lost 5 bases, and 7 bases stayed unmatched. Germline values: CDR1 SGHVS, CDR2 FQNEAQ. The CDR3 protein is CASSTQGEGTEAFF. The CDR3 coding sequence is TGTGCCAGCAGCACACAGGGGGAGGGGACTGAAGCTTTCTTT.

This clonotype was observed a handful of times. The chain has TRBV14 and TRBJ2-3; 10 nucleotides align to TRBD2. CDR1 and CDR2 (germline): SGHDN, FVKESK. Trimming removed 5 bases from V and 6 bases from J; junction bases left unmatched: 8. This CDR3 has 15 residues. CDR3 amino acids: CASSYLAGVRDTQYF. The DNA of the CDR3 is TGTGCCAGCAGCTACCTAGCGGGAGTACGGGATACGCAGTATTTT.

This chain links TRBV7-6 with TRBJ1-4; 7 nucleotides align to TRBD1. Germline lookup yields CDR1 SGHVS and CDR2 FNYEAQ. The CDR3 is 15 residues long. V lost 5 bases, J lost 8 bases, and 11 bases stayed unmatched. The CDR3 is CASSQQTGMSEKLFF. The CDR3 coding sequence is TGTGCCAGCAGCCAACAGACAGGGATGTCGGAAAAACTGTTTTTT.

This clonotype has only a few counts. The genes are TRBV4-3 and TRBJ2-7; the D gene is possibly TRBD2 (5 bases). Trimming shortened V by 0 bases and J by 2 bases, and 11 bases separated the two germline ends. The CDR3 runs to 15 residues. The germline V gene encodes CDR1 LGHNA and CDR2 YSLEER. The CDR3 nucleotides are TGCGCCAGCAGCCAAGATTTCCCGGGAACCTACGAGCAGTACTTC. Residues: CASSQDFPGTYEQYF.

CDR3 residues: CASSPGSGTEAFF. Written as DNA, the CDR3 is TGTGCCTCCAGCCCGGGGAGTGGGACTGAAGCTTTCTTT. This chain connects TRBV25-1 to TRBJ1-1; the D is unclear. This CDR3 region has 13 residues. With 11 bases removed from V and 5 bases from J, the gap between germline ends came to 18 bases. CDR1 and CDR2 from the germline V gene are MGHDK and SYGVNS.

The table lists this clonotype with a few counts. The chain recombines TRBV12-3 or TRBV12-4 with TRBJ1-5, with 11 bases aligning to TRBD1. This CDR3 is 15 amino acids long. Germline trimming cut 6 bases from V and 4 bases from J; bases unmatched to any gene: 5. Written as DNA, the CDR3 is TGTGCCAGCAGGAGGGGACAGGGGGGTAATCAGCCCCAGCATTTT. Translated, it gives CASRRGQGGNQPQHF.

The rearrangement joins TRBV29-1 to TRBJ2-7, with 9 bases that match TRBD2. The CDR3 length is 15 residues. Germline trimming cut 0 bases from V and 3 bases from J; bases unmatched to any gene: 6. Germline values: CDR1 SQVTM, CDR2 ANQGSEA. The CDR3 DNA reads TGCAGCGTTGAAGAAGCGGGAGGAGGCCACTACGAGCAGTACTTC. Amino acid sequence: CSVEEAGGGHYEQYF.

This clonotype was counted a few times. The chain carries TRBV27 and TRBJ1-2, with D possibly being TRBD1 (6 bases). The V gene lost 4 bases and the J gene lost 6 bases, with 15 bases spanning the gap. This CDR3 spans 14 amino acids. Germline V gene sequence: CDR1 MNHEY, CDR2 SMNVEV (reference sequence). The CDR3 sequence is CASSWGAGADGYTF. Here the CDR3 DNA reads TGTGCCAGCAGTTGGGGTGCAGGGGCTGATGGCTACACCTTC.

This clonotype was counted a few times. This sequence joins TRBV5-6 and TRBJ1-5; D is ambiguous. Germline CDR1 is SGHDT and CDR2 is YYEEEE. This CDR3 region has 14 residues. V was clipped by 0 bases and J by 5 bases, with 9 bases between them. CDR3 amino acids: CASSLGVGYQPQHF. The CDR3 DNA reads as TGTGCCAGCAGCTTGGGGGTGGGGTATCAGCCCCAGCATTTT.

This chain connects TRBV19 to TRBJ2-7; TRBD1 matches 7 bases. This CDR3 is 13 amino acids long. The junction had 5 bases not matched to a gene; V was cut back by 3 bases and J by 6 bases. The germline CDR1 and CDR2 sequences are LNHDA and SQIVND (reference sequence). CDR3 region: CASSIDRASEQYF. CDR3 bases: TGTGCCAGTAGTATCGACAGGGCTAGCGAGCAGTACTTC.

This rearrangement joins TRBV4-2 to TRBJ2-3; 12 bases line up with TRBD2. This CDR3 is built from 19 residues. Trimming cost V 1 base and J 1 base; bases outside gene matches: 9. From germline, CDR1 is LGHNA and CDR2 YNFKEQ. CDR3 sequence reads: CASSQVGRRLAGGTDTQYF. CDR3 in DNA: TGTGCCAGCAGCCAAGTGGGGCGAAGACTAGCGGGGGGCACAGATACGCAGTATTTT.

In this sample, this clonotype turned up a few times. The rearrangement uses TRBV5-5 and TRBJ1-2; TRBD1 agrees at 12 bases. The CDR3 sequence is 20 residues long. CDR1 and CDR2 from the germline V gene are SGHKS and YYEKEE (reference sequence). V was clipped by 3 bases and J by 5 bases; unmatched bases: 20. The CDR3 sequence is CASSSTSGGFRDRGLYGYTF. The DNA of the CDR3 is TGTGCCAGCAGCTCAACCTCCGGGGGATTCCGGGACAGGGGGCTGTATGGCTACACCTTC.

The chain joins TRBV4-1 to TRBJ1-3; D gene ambiguous. CDR1 and CDR2 from the germline V gene are MGHRA and YSYEKL. CDR3 length: 15 amino acids. V was cut by 1 base and J by 0 bases, with 7 bases left in between. This CDR3 reads CASSQVGHSGNTIYF. The CDR3 DNA reads as TGCGCCAGCAGCCAAGTTGGGCACTCTGGAAACACCATATATTTT.

This clonotype was counted between two and nine times. The chain employs TRBV29-1 and TRBJ1-2, with TRBD1 matching 8 bases. Germline lookup yields CDR1 SQVTM and CDR2 ANQGSEA. Trimming cost V 4 bases and J 1 base; bases outside gene matches: 11. The CDR3 covers 16 residues. The DNA of the CDR3 is TGCAGCGTTGGGACAGGGCAAGGAAGAGATAACTATGGCTACACCTTC. It is translated as CSVGTGQGRDNYGYTF. Drawing the rest from reference TRBV29-1 and TRBJ1-2, the complete variable domain is SAVISQKPSRDICQRGTSLTIQCQVDSQVTMMFWYRQQPGQSLTLIATANQGSEATYESGFVIDKFPISRPNLTFSTLTVSNMSPEDSSIYLCSVGTGQGRDNYGYTFGSGTRLTVV.

This chain links TRBV7-9 with TRBJ2-3; D is unclear. Between the trimmed V and J ends, which lost 1 base and 2 bases, there was a span of 4 bases. In germline, CDR1 is SEHNR, CDR2 FQNEAQ (reference sequence). CDR3 size: 13 residues. The CDR3 region has the DNA TGTGCCAGCAGCTTAGAAAACACAGATACGCAGTATTTT. Protein sequence: CASSLENTDTQYF.

The genes are TRBV7-9 and TRBJ1-1; 8 bases line up with TRBD1. Per germline, CDR1 SEHNR and CDR2 FQNEAQ (reference sequence). This CDR3 has 17 residues. The ends lost 5 bases at V and 3 bases at J; junction bases unmatched: 14. The CDR3 region has the DNA TGTGCCAGCAGCCGTCCCGGACAGGGTGAAGTGGACACTGAAGCTTTCTTT. This codes for CASSRPGQGEVDTEAFF.